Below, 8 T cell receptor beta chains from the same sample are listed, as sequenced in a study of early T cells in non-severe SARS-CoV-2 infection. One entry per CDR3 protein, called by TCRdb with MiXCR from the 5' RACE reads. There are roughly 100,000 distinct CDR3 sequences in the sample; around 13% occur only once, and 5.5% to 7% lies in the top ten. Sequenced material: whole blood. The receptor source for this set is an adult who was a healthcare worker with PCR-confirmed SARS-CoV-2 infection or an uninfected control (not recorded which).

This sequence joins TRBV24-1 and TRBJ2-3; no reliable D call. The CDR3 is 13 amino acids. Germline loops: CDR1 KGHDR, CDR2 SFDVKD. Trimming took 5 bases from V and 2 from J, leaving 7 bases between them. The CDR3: CATSALATDTQYF. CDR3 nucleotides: TGTGCCACCAGTGCCCTGGCCACAGATACGCAGTATTTT.

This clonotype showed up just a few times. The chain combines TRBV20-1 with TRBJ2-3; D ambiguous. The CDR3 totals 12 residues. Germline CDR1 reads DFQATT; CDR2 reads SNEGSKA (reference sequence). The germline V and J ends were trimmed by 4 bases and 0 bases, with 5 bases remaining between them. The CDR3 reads CSAKASTDTQYF. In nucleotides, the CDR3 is TGCAGTGCTAAAGCTAGCACAGATACGCAGTATTTT.

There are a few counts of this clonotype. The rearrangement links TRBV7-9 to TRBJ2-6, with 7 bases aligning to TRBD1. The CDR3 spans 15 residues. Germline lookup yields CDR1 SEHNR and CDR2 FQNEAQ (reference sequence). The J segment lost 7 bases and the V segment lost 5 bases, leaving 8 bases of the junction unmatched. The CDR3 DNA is TGTGCCAGCAGCCAGACAGGGTTCCGAGCCAACGTCCTGACTTTC. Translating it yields CASSQTGFRANVLTF.

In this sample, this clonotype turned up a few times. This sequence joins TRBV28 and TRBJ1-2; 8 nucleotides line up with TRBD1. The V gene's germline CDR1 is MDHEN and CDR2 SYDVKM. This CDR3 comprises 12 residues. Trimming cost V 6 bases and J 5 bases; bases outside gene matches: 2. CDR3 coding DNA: TGTGCCAGCAGGGACAGGGAGTATGGCTACACCTTC. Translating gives CASRDREYGYTF.

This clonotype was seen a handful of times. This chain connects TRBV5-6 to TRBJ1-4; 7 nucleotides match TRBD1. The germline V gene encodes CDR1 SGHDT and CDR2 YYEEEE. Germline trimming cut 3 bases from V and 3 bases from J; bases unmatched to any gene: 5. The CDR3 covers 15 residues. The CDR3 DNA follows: TGTGCCAGCAGCTCTGAGGGGGCAGCTAATGAAAAACTGTTTTTT. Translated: CASSSEGAANEKLFF.

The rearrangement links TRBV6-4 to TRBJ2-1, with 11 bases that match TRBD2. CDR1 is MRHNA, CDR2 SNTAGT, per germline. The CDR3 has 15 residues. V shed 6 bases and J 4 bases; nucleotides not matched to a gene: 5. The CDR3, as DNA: TGTGCCAGCAGCAAAGTAGCGGGAGGGTACAATGAGCAGTTCTTC. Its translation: CASSKVAGGYNEQFF.

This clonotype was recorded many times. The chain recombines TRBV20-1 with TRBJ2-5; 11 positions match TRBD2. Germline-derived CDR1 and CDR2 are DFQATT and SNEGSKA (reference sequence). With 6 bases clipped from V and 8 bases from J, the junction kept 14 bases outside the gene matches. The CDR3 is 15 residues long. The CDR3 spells CSAPQIAGGPGTQYF. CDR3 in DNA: TGCAGTGCCCCACAAATAGCGGGAGGGCCTGGTACCCAGTACTTC.

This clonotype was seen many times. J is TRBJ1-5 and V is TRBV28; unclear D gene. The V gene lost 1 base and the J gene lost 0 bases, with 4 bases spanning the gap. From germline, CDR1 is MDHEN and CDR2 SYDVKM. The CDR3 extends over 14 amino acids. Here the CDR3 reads CASSLFGSNQPQHF. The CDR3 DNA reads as TGTGCCAGCAGTTTATTCGGTAGCAATCAGCCCCAGCATTTT.